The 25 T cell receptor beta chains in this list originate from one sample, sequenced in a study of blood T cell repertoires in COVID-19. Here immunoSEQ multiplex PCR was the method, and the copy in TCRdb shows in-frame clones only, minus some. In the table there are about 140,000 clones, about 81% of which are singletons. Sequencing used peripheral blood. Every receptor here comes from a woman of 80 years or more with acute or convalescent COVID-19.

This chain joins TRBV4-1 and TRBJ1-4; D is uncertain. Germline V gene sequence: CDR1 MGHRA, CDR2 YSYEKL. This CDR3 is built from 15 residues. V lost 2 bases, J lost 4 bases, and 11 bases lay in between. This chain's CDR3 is CASSQLRQFNEKLFF. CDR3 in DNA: TGCGCCAGCAGCCAATTACGCCAGTTTAATGAAAAACTGTTTTTT.

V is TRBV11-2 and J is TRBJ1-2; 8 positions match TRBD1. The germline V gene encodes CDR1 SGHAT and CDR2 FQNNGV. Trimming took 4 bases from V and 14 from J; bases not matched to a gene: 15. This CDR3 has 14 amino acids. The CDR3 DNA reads TGTGCCAGCAGCTCTATGAGGGCCCGGGACAGGCCGACCTTC. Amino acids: CASSSMRARDRPTF.

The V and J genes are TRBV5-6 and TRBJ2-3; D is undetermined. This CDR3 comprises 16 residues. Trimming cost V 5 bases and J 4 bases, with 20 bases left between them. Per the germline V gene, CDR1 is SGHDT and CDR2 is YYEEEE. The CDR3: CASRQSSNGFSDTQYF. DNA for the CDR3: TGTGCCAGCAGGCAAAGTAGCAACGGTTTTTCAGATACGCAGTATTTT.

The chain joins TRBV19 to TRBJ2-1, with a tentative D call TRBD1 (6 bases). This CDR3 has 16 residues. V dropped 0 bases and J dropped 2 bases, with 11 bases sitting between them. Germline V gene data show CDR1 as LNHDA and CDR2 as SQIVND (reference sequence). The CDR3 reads CASSIDGQPTYNEQFF. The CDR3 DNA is TGTGCCAGTAGTATAGATGGACAGCCGACCTACAATGAGCAGTTCTTC.

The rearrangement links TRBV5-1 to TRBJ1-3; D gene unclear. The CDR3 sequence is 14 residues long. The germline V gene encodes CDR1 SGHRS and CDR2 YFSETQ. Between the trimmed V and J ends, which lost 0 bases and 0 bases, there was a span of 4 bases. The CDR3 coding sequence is TGCGCCAGCAGCTTGGAGAGCTCTGGAAACACCATATATTTT. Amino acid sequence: CASSLESSGNTIYF.

The CDR3 sequence is CASSFYIGTGGSGANVLTF. CDR3 in DNA: TGTGCCAGCAGTTTTTATATAGGGACAGGGGGGTCTGGGGCCAACGTCCTGACTTTC. The chain has TRBV27 and TRBJ2-6; 11 nucleotides match TRBD1. Germline V CDR1 and CDR2: MNHEY, SMNVEV (reference sequence). The length of the CDR3 is 19 residues. After removal of 3 bases from V and 1 base from J, the junction contained 8 bases not matched to a gene.

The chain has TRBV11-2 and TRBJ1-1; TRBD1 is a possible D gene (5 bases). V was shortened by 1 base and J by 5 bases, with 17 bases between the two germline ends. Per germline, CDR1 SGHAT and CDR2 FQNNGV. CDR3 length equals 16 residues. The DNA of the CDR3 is TGTGCCAGCAGCTTAGTGGCCCTCCCGCGGGGGACTGAAGCTTTCTTT. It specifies CASSLVALPRGTEAFF.

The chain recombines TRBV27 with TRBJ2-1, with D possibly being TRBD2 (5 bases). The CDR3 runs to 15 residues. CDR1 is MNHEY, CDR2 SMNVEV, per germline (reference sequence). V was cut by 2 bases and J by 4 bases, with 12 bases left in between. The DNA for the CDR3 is TGTGCCAGCAGTTTAGTCCGGGATCTTTACAATGAGCAGTTCTTC. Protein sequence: CASSLVRDLYNEQFF.

The CDR3 coding sequence is TGTGCCAGCTCACCGGACAGGGGATCGGATGAAAAACTGTTTTTT. It encodes CASSPDRGSDEKLFF. V usage is TRBV18 and J usage is TRBJ1-4; 9 bases are shared with TRBD1. There are 15 residues in the CDR3. CDR1 and CDR2 (germline): KGHSH, LQKENI. Trimming cost V 3 bases and J 6 bases; bases outside gene matches: 5.

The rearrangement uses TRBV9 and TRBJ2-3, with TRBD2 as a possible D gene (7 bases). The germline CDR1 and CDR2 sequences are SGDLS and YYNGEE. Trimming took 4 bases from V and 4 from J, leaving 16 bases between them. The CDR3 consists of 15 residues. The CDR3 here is CASSRDRRGSDTQYF. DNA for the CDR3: TGTGCCAGCAGCCGCGACAGGCGGGGGTCAGATACGCAGTATTTT.

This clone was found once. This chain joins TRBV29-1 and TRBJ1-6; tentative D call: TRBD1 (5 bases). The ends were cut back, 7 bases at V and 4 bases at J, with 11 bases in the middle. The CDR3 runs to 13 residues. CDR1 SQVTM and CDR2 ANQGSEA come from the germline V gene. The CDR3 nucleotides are TGCAGCGCCAGGGTATTTTATAATTCACCCCTCCACTTT. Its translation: CSARVFYNSPLHF. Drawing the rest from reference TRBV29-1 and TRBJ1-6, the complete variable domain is SAVISQKPSRDICQRGTSLTIQCQVDSQVTMMFWYRQQPGQSLTLIATANQGSEATYESGFVIDKFPISRPNLTFSTLTVSNMSPEDSSIYLCSARVFYNSPLHFGNGTRLTVT.

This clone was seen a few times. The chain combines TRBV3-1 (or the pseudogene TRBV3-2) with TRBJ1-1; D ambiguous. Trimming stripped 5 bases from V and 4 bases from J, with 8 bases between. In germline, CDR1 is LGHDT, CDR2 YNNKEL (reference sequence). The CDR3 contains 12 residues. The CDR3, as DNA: TGTGCCAGCAGCTCACCGGGCACTGAAGCTTTCTTT. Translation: CASSSPGTEAFF.

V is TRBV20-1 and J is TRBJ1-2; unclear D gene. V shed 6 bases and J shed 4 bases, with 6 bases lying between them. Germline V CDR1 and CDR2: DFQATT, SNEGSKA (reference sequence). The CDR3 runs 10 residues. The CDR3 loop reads CSAHFYGYTF. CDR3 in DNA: TGCAGTGCCCACTTCTATGGCTACACCTTC.

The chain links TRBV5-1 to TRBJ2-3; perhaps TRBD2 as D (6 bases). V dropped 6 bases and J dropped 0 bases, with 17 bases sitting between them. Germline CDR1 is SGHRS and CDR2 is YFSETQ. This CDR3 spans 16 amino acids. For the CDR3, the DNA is TGCGCCAGCACCATCAGCCCGGGGACTAGCACAGATACGCAGTATTTT. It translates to CASTISPGTSTDTQYF.

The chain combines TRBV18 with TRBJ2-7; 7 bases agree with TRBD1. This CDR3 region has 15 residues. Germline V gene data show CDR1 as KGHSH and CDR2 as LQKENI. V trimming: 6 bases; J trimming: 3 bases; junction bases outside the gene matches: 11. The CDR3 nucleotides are TGTGCCAGCTCCTACATCGGGACAGCTTTCTACGAGCAGTACTTC. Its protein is CASSYIGTAFYEQYF. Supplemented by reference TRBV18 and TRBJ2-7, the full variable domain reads NAGVMQNPRHLVRRRGQEARLRCSPMKGHSHVYWYRQLPEEGLKFMVYLQKENIIDESGMPKERFSAEFPKEGPSILRIQQVVRGDSAAYFCASSYIGTAFYEQYFGPGTRLTVT.

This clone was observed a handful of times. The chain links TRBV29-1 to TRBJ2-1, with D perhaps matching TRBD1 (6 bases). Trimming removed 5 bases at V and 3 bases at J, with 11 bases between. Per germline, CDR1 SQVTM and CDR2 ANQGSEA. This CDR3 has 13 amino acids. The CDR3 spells CSVLPQGYNEQFF. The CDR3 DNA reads TGCAGCGTTCTCCCACAGGGCTACAATGAGCAGTTCTTC.

CDR3 amino acids: CASTQGQGYTDTQYF. CDR3 coding DNA: TGTGCCAGCACCCAGGGACAGGGGTACACAGATACGCAGTATTTT. The chain employs TRBV28 and TRBJ2-3, with 10 nucleotides matching TRBD1. With V trimmed by 7 bases and J by 2 bases, 6 bases remained unmatched. This CDR3 contains 15 residues. CDR1 MDHEN and CDR2 SYDVKM come from the germline V gene.

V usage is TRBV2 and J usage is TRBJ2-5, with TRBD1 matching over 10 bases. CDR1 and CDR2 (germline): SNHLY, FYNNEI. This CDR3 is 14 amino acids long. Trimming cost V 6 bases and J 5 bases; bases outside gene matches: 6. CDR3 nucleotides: TGTGCCAGCAGCGACAGGGGGCCGGCGGAGACCCAGTACTTC. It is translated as CASSDRGPAETQYF.

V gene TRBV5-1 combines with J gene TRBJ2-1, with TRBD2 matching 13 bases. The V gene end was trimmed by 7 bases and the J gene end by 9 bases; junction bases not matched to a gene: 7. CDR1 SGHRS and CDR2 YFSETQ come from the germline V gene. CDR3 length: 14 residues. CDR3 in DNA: TGCGCCAGCCGGACTAGCGGGAGTAGTGGTGAGCAGTTCTTC. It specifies CASRTSGSSGEQFF.

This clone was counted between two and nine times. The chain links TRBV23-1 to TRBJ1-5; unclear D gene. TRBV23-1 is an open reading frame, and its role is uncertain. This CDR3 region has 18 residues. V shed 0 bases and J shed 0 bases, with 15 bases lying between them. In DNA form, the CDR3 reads TGCGCCAGCAGTCAATCGGGGTCATGGGAGGTTAGCAATCAGCCCCAGCATTTT. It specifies CASSQSGSWEVSNQPQHF.

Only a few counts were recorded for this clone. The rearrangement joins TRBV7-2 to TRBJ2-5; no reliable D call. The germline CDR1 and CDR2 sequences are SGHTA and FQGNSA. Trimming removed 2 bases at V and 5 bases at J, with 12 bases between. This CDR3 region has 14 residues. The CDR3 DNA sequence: TGTGCCAGCAGCTTATTACCTAGTATGGAGACCCAGTACTTC. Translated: CASSLLPSMETQYF. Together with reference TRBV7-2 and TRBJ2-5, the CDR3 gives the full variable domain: GAGVSQSPSNKVTEKGKDVELRCDPISGHTALYWYRQSLGQGLEFLIYFQGNSAPDKSGLPSDRFSAERTGGSVSTLTIQRTQQEDSAVYLCASSLLPSMETQYFGPGTRLLVL.

The CDR3 region is CASSEVGGTEAFF. The CDR3 DNA reads as TGTGCCAGCAGTGAAGTGGGGGGCACTGAAGCTTTCTTT. This rearrangement joins TRBV6-1 to TRBJ1-1; possibly TRBD1 for D (5 bases). The CDR3 totals 13 residues. V was trimmed by 1 base and J by 4 bases, leaving 7 bases between them. CDR1 is MNHNS, CDR2 SASEGT, per germline.

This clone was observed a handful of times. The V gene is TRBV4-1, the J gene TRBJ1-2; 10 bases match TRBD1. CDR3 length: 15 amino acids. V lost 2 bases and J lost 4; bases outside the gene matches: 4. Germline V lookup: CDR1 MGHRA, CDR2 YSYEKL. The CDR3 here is CASSQPGQGRYGYTF. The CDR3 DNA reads TGCGCCAGCAGCCAACCGGGACAGGGGCGCTATGGCTACACCTTC.

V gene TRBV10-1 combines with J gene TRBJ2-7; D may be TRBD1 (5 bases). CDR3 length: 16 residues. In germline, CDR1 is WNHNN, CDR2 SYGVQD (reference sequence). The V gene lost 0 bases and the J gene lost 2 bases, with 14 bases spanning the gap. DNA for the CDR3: TGCGCCAGCAGTGAGTCGAAAAACAGGTCTCCCTACGAGCAGTACTTC. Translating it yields CASSESKNRSPYEQYF.

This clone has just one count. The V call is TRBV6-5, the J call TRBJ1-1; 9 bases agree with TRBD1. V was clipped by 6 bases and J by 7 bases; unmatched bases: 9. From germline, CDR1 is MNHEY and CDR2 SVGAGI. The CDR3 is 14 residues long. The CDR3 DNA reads TGTGCCAGCAGCCGGAGAACAGGGGGCGATGAAGCTTTCTTT. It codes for CASSRRTGGDEAFF.